This TCR beta chain emerged from a study of blood T cell repertoires in COVID-19. V lost 4 bases, J lost 4 bases, and 10 bases lay in between. This CDR3 is 13 amino acids long. Germline V CDR1 and CDR2: SGHNT, YENEEA. Per the original methods: Nucleated cell number was recorded as an estimate derived from reference gene primer amplification. Produced via immunoSEQ multiplex PCR; TCRdb's table is partial and in-frame only. D and trimming come from the DNA, and the V and J calls and clone size come from that table. This repertoire shows fewer than 100,000 clones, about 82% found once; its top ten account for roughly 9.6%. The Seattle patients, enrolled during active infection, were followed longitudinally.

The chain employs TRBV11-3 and TRBJ1-2, with D unresolved. This clonotype was sampled from a man aged 45-65 years with COVID-19, enrolled during active disease. Input material: peripheral blood. CDR3 in amino acids: CASSSDNGYGYTF. The DNA for the CDR3 is TGTGCCAGCAGCTCCGACAACGGCTATGGCTACACCTTC.